These 14 T cell receptor beta chains were all obtained from the same sample, sequenced in a study of blood T cell repertoires in COVID-19 (dated by TCRdb to 2020 to 2022). The library was generated by the immunoSEQ multiplex PCR assay. The clones in this table, taken by TCRdb from immuneACCESS, are in-frame only. Not every clone is retained; where verified, under half of the shortfall comes from an unresolved V gene, and the cause of the rest is unknown. Within this sample are some 520,000 clones, with approximately 89% of them counted one time only. The ten top clones hold about 1% of the sample. Sequenced: peripheral blood. Every receptor here comes from a man younger than 35 with COVID-19, enrolled during active disease.

This chain uses TRBV6-5 with TRBJ1-2, with TRBD1 matching over 10 bases. The CDR3 loop spans 13 amino acids. J lost 8 bases, V lost 6 bases, and 6 bases had no gene match. The germline gives CDR1 MNHEY, CDR2 SVGAGI. The CDR3 DNA is TGTGCCAGCAGGACAGGGGGCTCGGGGGGCTACACCTTC. This codes for CASRTGGSGGYTF.

CDR3 coding DNA: TGCAGCGTTATAACGGATGAAAAACTGTTTTTT. It yields the protein CSVITDEKLFF. The V and J genes are TRBV29-1 and TRBJ1-4; D gene unclear. Germline lookup yields CDR1 SQVTM and CDR2 ANQGSEA. V lost 5 bases and J 6 bases, leaving 7 bases between the germline ends. There are 11 residues in the CDR3.

This chain links TRBV20-1 with TRBJ2-2, with 7 bases aligning to TRBD2. CDR3 length: 14 residues. Germline values: CDR1 DFQATT, CDR2 SNEGSKA (reference sequence). Trimming at V came to 3 bases and at J to 0 bases, leaving 1 base not matched to a gene. The CDR3: CSASRGANTGELFF. The CDR3 DNA follows: TGCAGTGCTAGTCGGGGGGCGAACACCGGGGAGCTGTTTTTT.

This clone was seen a handful of times. The genes are TRBV30 and TRBJ2-2; 7 nucleotides match TRBD2. The CDR3 loop spans 13 amino acids. Trimming took 4 bases from V and 6 from J; bases not matched to a gene: 5. Germline assignment: CDR1 GTSNPN and CDR2 SVGIG (reference sequence). CDR3 bases: TGTGCCTGGAAAAGAACTAGCGCCGGGGAGCTGTTTTTT. Translating it yields CAWKRTSAGELFF.

The V call is TRBV5-4, the J call TRBJ2-7; 10 bases fit TRBD1. The junction had 10 bases not matched to a gene; V was cut back by 4 bases and J by 3 bases. The CDR3 length is 16 residues. The germline gives CDR1 SGHNT, CDR2 YYREEE (reference sequence). The CDR3 nucleotides read TGTGCCAGCAGCCGACAGGGGGCGCGTCAAGGCTACGAGCAGTACTTC. Translation: CASSRQGARQGYEQYF.

About this clone: The same CDR3 can be traced to other DNA sequences in this sample. The V and J genes are TRBV11-2 and TRBJ1-6; 9 bases line up with TRBD1. Per germline, CDR1 SGHAT and CDR2 FQNNGV. The CDR3 extends over 15 amino acids. V gave up 5 bases and J gave up 6 bases; unmatched junction bases: 5. In DNA, the CDR3 is TGTGCCAGCAGCCCCCGGACAGGGGTTAATTCACCCCTCCACTTT. Translating gives CASSPRTGVNSPLHF.

In its sample, this clone was seen once. The chain joins TRBV7-9 to TRBJ2-7; D possibly corresponds to TRBD2 (6 bases). The CDR3 consists of 14 residues. Deletions cut 1 base from V and 2 bases from J, with 9 bases between. CDR1 and CDR2 from the germline V gene are SEHNR and FQNEAQ (reference sequence). This CDR3 reads CASSLEEGPYEQYF. The CDR3 DNA reads as TGTGCCAGCAGCTTAGAGGAGGGGCCCTACGAGCAGTACTTC.

The chain recombines TRBV6-1 with TRBJ1-1; D unclear. V lost 2 bases to trimming and J lost 0 bases, with 10 bases between them. In germline, CDR1 is MNHNS, CDR2 SASEGT. CDR3 length: 15 amino acids. As DNA, the CDR3 is TGTGCCAGCAGTGAATTTCAGGCGATGAACACTGAAGCTTTCTTT. It translates to CASSEFQAMNTEAFF.

The chain couples TRBV24-1 to TRBJ2-1; 16 bases map to TRBD2. CDR1 and CDR2 (germline): KGHDR, SFDVKD. V was pared by 3 bases and J by 10 bases, with 11 bases of the junction left unmatched. The CDR3 length is 18 residues. In nucleotides, the CDR3 is TGTGCCACCAGTGATAGCGCCGGGACTAGCGGGGGGGTTACCGAGCAGTTCTTC. This codes for CATSDSAGTSGGVTEQFF.

This chain connects TRBV2 to TRBJ2-3; TRBD2 might be the D (7 bases). CDR1 and CDR2 from the germline V gene are SNHLY and FYNNEI. V lost 6 bases and J 0 bases, leaving 16 bases between the germline ends. The length of the CDR3 is 16 residues. The CDR3 DNA is TGTGCCAGCAGGGGGGGGCCCGGCCAAAGCACAGATACGCAGTATTTT. This codes for CASRGGPGQSTDTQYF.

This chain uses TRBV27 with TRBJ1-5; D not certain. This CDR3 is built from 18 residues. V was trimmed by 6 bases and J by 0 bases, leaving 21 bases between them. The germline V gene encodes CDR1 MNHEY and CDR2 SMNVEV (reference sequence). In nucleotides, the CDR3 is TGTGCCAGCAGCCCGCGTTTCGACTTACTTAGTAGCAATCAGCCCCAGCATTTT. Residues: CASSPRFDLLSSNQPQHF.

The gene calls are TRBV14 and TRBJ1-2; D possibly corresponds to TRBD1 (5 bases). The CDR3 extends over 15 amino acids. Germline V gene lookup returns CDR1 SGHDN and CDR2 FVKESK. The V gene lost 1 base and the J gene lost 2 bases, with 11 bases spanning the gap. CDR3 sequence reads: CASSQAGHLNYGYTF. The CDR3 DNA follows: TGTGCCAGCAGCCAAGCCGGACATTTGAACTATGGCTACACCTTC. Full variable domain (missing parts from reference TRBV14 and TRBJ1-2): EAGVTQFPSHSVIEKGQTVTLRCDPISGHDNLYWYRRVMGKEIKFLLHFVKESKQDESGMPNNRFLAERTGGTYSTLKVQPAELEDSGVYFCASSQAGHLNYGYTFGSGTRLTVV.

This chain connects TRBV5-5 to TRBJ2-7, with 11 bases fitting TRBD1. Per the germline V gene, CDR1 is SGHKS and CDR2 is YYEKEE (reference sequence). Trimming removed 4 bases from V and 2 bases from J; junction bases left unmatched: 8. The CDR3 length is 16 residues. In DNA form, the CDR3 reads TGTGCCAGCAGCCCTAGGGGACAGGGGGACACCTACGAGCAGTACTTC. Its protein is CASSPRGQGDTYEQYF.

This chain uses TRBV27 with TRBJ2-1, with 10 bases that match TRBD1. CDR1 and CDR2 from the germline V gene are MNHEY and SMNVEV (reference sequence). V lost 6 bases and J lost 12; bases outside the gene matches: 11. The CDR3 runs to 14 residues. CDR3 bases: TGTGCCAGCAGCCTCGTTGAGGGACAGGGGAGGCAGTTCTTC. Protein sequence: CASSLVEGQGRQFF.